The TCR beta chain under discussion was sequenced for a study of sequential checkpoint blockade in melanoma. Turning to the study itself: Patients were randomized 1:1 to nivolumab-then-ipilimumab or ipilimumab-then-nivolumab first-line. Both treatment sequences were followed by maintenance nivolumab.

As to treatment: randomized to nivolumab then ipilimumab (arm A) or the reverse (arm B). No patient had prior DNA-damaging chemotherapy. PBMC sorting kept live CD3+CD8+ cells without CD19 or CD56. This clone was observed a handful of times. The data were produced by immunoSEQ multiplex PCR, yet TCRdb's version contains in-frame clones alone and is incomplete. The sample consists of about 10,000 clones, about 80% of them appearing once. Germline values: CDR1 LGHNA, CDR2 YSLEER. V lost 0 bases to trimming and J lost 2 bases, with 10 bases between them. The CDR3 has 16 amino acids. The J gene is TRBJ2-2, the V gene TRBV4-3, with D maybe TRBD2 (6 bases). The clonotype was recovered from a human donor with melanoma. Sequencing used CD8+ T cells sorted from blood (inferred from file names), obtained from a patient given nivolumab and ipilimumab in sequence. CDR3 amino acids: CASSQDGGINTGELFF. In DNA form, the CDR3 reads TGCGCCAGCAGCCAAGATGGCGGGATAAACACCGGGGAGCTGTTTTTT.